This is a list of T cell receptor beta chains from one sample in a study of read filtering for tumor transcriptome and immune sequencing. TCRdb reprocessed the reads with MiXCR, giving one entry per CDR3 protein. This table has more than 55,000 distinct CDR3 sequences, around 19% appearing once. The sequenced material came from a population of CD138-negative cells sorted from bone marrow. Receptors originate from a donor at least 40 years old with multiple myeloma. Both conserved end residues are part of each CDR3. The order of the fields is V gene, clone size, J gene, D gene, CDR3 DNA, CDR3 protein. A D gene is named only where the DNA matches it firmly. Only part of the rows carry a size: once, few, many, or a class if the clone is expanded.

V gene: TRBV27
clone size: -
J gene: TRBJ1-1
D gene: -
CDR3 DNA: TGTGCCAGCAGTTCTGCGGGACACCTTAACACTGAAGCTTTCTTT
CDR3 protein: CASSSAGHLNTEAFF

V gene: TRBV30
clone size: many
J gene: TRBJ1-2
D gene: -
CDR3 DNA: TGTGCCTGGAGACCTGGACCTTCTAAACTTAACTATGGCTACACCTTC
CDR3 protein: CAWRPGPSKLNYGYTF

V gene: TRBV4-1
clone size: few
J gene: TRBJ1-1
D gene: -
CDR3 DNA: TGCGCCAGCAGCTACAGCCTTCGATCCATGAACACTAAAGCTTTCTTT
CDR3 protein: CASSYSLRSMNTKAFF

V gene: TRBV24-1
clone size: -
J gene: TRBJ2-2
D gene: -
CDR3 DNA: TGTGCCACCAGTGAGGCGGGGAGTTACACCGGGGAGCTGTTTTTT
CDR3 protein: CATSEAGSYTGELFF

V gene: TRBV24-1
clone size: few
J gene: TRBJ2-5
D gene: -
CDR3 DNA: TGTGCCACCAGTGCTTATGAGGGCAGAGGGGGGAAAGAGACCCAGTACTTC
CDR3 protein: CATSAYEGRGGKETQYF

V gene: TRBV5-1
clone size: many
J gene: TRBJ2-7
D gene: -
CDR3 DNA: TGCGCCAGCAGCTTGAGGGAAGGGTACGAGCAGTACTTC
CDR3 protein: CASSLREGYEQYF

V gene: TRBV4-2
clone size: many
J gene: TRBJ2-3
D gene: -
CDR3 DNA: TGTGCCAGCAGCCAAGAGTGGGAGGGGGCAGGAGATACGCAGTATTTT
CDR3 protein: CASSQEWEGAGDTQYF

V gene: TRBV11-2
clone size: many
J gene: TRBJ2-1
D gene: TRBD2
CDR3 DNA: TGTGCCAGCAGCTTAGTTACTAGCGGCAACAATGAGCAGTTCTTC
CDR3 protein: CASSLVTSGNNEQFF

V gene: TRBV5-1
clone size: few
J gene: TRBJ2-3
D gene: -
CDR3 DNA: TGCGCCAGCACCGAGACAGAAATTTTCACAGATACGCAGTATTTT
CDR3 protein: CASTETEIFTDTQYF

V gene: TRBV7-9
clone size: many
J gene: TRBJ2-5
D gene: -
CDR3 DNA: TGTGCCAGCAGCTGGGATGGCATTGGGTACCAAGAGACCCAGTACTTC
CDR3 protein: CASSWDGIGYQETQYF

V gene: TRBV29-1
clone size: many
J gene: TRBJ1-1
D gene: -
CDR3 DNA: TGCAGCGTCCAAAATCCGACAGTGAACACTGAAGCTTTCTTT
CDR3 protein: CSVQNPTVNTEAFF

V gene: TRBV20-1
clone size: many
J gene: TRBJ2-1
D gene: TRBD1
CDR3 DNA: TGCAGTGCCAGGTCACCCACAGGGGGCTACAATGAGCAGTTCTTC
CDR3 protein: CSARSPTGGYNEQFF

V gene: TRBV20-1
clone size: -
J gene: TRBJ2-7
D gene: TRBD2
CDR3 DNA: TGCAGTGCTCGGGGGGGACTAGCCAGCTCCTACGAGCAGTACTTC
CDR3 protein: CSARGGLASSYEQYF

V gene: TRBV18
clone size: many
J gene: TRBJ2-2
D gene: -
CDR3 DNA: TGTGCCAGCGTACAAGCAGGGAACACCGGGGAGCTGTTTTTT
CDR3 protein: CASVQAGNTGELFF

V gene: TRBV7-6
clone size: -
J gene: TRBJ2-3
D gene: TRBD2
CDR3 DNA: TGTGCCAGCAGCTTACTAGCGGGGGGCAAAAGACCTAGCACAGATACGCAGTATTTT
CDR3 protein: CASSLLAGGKRPSTDTQYF

V gene: TRBV20-1
clone size: many
J gene: TRBJ1-5
D gene: -
CDR3 DNA: TGCAGTGCTAGAGATTGGAGGATAAATCAGCCCCAGCATTTT
CDR3 protein: CSARDWRINQPQHF

V gene: TRBV29-1
clone size: many
J gene: TRBJ1-1
D gene: -
CDR3 DNA: TGCAGCGTTTATTTACAACTGAACACTGAAGCTTTCTTT
CDR3 protein: CSVYLQLNTEAFF

V gene: TRBV12-3/TRBV12-4
clone size: few
J gene: TRBJ2-1
D gene: TRBD2
CDR3 DNA: TGTGCCAGCAGACTAGCGGGGGGGCTTTCTGAGCAGTTCTTC
CDR3 protein: CASRLAGGLSEQFF

V gene: TRBV20-1
clone size: many
J gene: TRBJ1-4
D gene: TRBD1
CDR3 DNA: TGCAGTGCTCCCGGGACAGGGGGCGGAAAACTGTTTTTT
CDR3 protein: CSAPGTGGGKLFF

V gene: TRBV12-3/TRBV12-4
clone size: many
J gene: TRBJ2-6
D gene: -
CDR3 DNA: TGTGCCAGTTCGAACTCTGGGGCCAACGTCCTGACTTTC
CDR3 protein: CASSNSGANVLTF

V gene: TRBV6-5
clone size: many
J gene: TRBJ1-1
D gene: TRBD1
CDR3 DNA: TGTGCCAGCAGTTACTCCCCAGGGGGCGCGAACACTGAAGCTTTCTTT
CDR3 protein: CASSYSPGGANTEAFF

V gene: TRBV19
clone size: many
J gene: TRBJ2-5
D gene: -
CDR3 DNA: TGTGCCAGTAGTAGATCGCCTACAAGTGAGACCCAGTACTTC
CDR3 protein: CASSRSPTSETQYF

V gene: TRBV29-1
clone size: -
J gene: TRBJ2-7
D gene: -
CDR3 DNA: TGCAGCGTTGCGCTCCGCCTTAACTCCCACGAGCAGTACTTC
CDR3 protein: CSVALRLNSHEQYF

V gene: TRBV4-2
clone size: many
J gene: TRBJ1-1
D gene: TRBD1
CDR3 DNA: TGTGCCAGCAGCCAACATACAGGGGCAGACACTGAAGCTTTCTTT
CDR3 protein: CASSQHTGADTEAFF

V gene: TRBV18
clone size: many
J gene: TRBJ1-1
D gene: -
CDR3 DNA: TGTGCCAGCTTGGCCCAAGCCCAGGTCACTGAAGCTTTCTTT
CDR3 protein: CASLAQAQVTEAFF

V gene: TRBV5-1
clone size: many
J gene: TRBJ1-4
D gene: -
CDR3 DNA: TGCGCCAGCAGCTCCGGGACATCCGATGAAAAACTGTTTTTT
CDR3 protein: CASSSGTSDEKLFF

V gene: TRBV29-1
clone size: -
J gene: TRBJ1-1
D gene: -
CDR3 DNA: TGCAGCGTTGCCGGGGTGAGGGGGAGGGGGAACACTGAAGCTTTCTTT
CDR3 protein: CSVAGVRGRGNTEAFF